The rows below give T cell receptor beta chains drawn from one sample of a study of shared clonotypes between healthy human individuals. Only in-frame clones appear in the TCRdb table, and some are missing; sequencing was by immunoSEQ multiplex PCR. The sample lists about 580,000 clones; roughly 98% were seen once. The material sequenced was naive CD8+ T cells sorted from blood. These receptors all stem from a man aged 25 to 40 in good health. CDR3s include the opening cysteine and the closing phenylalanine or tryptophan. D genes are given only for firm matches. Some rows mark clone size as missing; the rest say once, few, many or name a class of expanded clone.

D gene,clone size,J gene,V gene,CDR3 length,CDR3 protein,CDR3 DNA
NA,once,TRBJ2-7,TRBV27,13,CASRETVSYEQYF,TGTGCCAGCAGAGAGACAGTTAGCTACGAGCAGTACTTC
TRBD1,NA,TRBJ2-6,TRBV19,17,CASDPGQVLTGANVLTF,TGTGCCAGCGACCCGGGACAGGTTTTAACTGGGGCCAACGTCCTGACTTTC
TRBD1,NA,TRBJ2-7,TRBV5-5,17,CASRTGTALASSYEQYF,TGTGCCAGCAGAACCGGGACAGCGCTAGCTTCCTCCTACGAGCAGTACTTC
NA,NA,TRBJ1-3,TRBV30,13,CASDRGSGNTIYF,TGTGCCTCCGACCGGGGTTCTGGAAACACCATATATTTT
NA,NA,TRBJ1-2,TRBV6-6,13,CASSYLSDYGYTF,TGTGCCAGCAGCTATCTCAGCGACTATGGCTACACCTTC
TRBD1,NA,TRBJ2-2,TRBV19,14,CSSGGQGNTGELFF,TGTTCCAGTGGGGGACAGGGCAACACCGGGGAGCTGTTTTTT
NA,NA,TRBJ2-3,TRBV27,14,CASSPGPTTDTQYF,TGTGCCAGCAGTCCCGGACCCACCACAGATACGCAGTATTTT
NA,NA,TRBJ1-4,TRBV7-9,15,CASRTTGVNNEKLFF,TGTGCCAGCCGAACCACAGGCGTAAATAATGAAAAACTGTTTTTT
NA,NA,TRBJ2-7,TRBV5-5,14,CASSSEENGYEQYF,TGTGCCAGCAGCTCCGAGGAGAATGGCTACGAGCAGTACTTC
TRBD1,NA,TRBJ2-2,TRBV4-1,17,CASSYEPGQSNTGELFF,TGCGCCAGCAGCTATGAACCGGGACAGTCGAACACCGGGGAGCTGTTTTTT
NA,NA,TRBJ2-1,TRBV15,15,CATSRDGGRNNEQFF,TGTGCCACCAGCAGAGATGGGGGTAGGAACAATGAGCAGTTCTTC